The entry below describes one TCR beta chain. Its antigen is not identified. The sample comes from a study of vaccination effects on CD4 cells after COVID-19. Peptide-pool stimulation followed by sequencing identified expanded antigen-specific CD4+ clonotypes in the ViraFEST assay. Following a roughly 10-day culture, CD4+ T cells were purified. Absence of prior SARS-CoV-2 infection characterized the vaccine recipients, who showed negative nucleocapsid antibodies. Sequenced by immunoSEQ multiplex PCR; TCRdb stores in-frame clones only, minus some. This table has approximately 70,000 clones, roughly 74% appearing once. This clonotype was sampled from a human donor who received a COVID-19 vaccine. The sample was CD4+ T cells from PBMCs cultured with HCoV-NL63 spike peptides, taken before COVID-19 vaccination.

The CDR3 region is CASSYSTEIEAFF. CDR3 bases: TGTGCCAGCAGTTACTCGACTGAGATAGAAGCTTTCTTT. V usage is TRBV6-5 and J usage is TRBJ1-1; D is ambiguous. Trimming took 0 bases from V and 8 from J, leaving 10 bases between them. This CDR3 has 13 residues. Germline CDR1 is MNHEY and CDR2 is SVGAGI.